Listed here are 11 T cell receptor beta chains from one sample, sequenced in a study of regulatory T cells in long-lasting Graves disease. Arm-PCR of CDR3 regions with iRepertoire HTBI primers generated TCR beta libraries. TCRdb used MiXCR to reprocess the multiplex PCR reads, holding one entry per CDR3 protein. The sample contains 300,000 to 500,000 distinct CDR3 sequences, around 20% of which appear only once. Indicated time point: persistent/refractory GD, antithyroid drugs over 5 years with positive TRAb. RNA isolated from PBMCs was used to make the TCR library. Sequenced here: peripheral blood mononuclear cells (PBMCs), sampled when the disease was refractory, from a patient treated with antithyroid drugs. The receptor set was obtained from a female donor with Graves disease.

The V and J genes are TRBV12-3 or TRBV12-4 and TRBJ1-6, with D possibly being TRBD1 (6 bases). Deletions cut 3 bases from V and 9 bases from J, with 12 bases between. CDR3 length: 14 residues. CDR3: CASSFQEGVSPLHF. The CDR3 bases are TGTGCCAGCAGTTTTCAAGAGGGGGTTTCACCCCTCCACTTT.

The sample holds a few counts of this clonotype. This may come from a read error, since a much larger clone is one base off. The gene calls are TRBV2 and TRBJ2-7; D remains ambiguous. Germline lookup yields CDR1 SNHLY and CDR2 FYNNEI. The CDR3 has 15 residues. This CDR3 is CASSKDELMGYGQYF. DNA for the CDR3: TGTGCCAGCAGTAAAGATGAACTGATGGGATACGGGCAGTACTTC.

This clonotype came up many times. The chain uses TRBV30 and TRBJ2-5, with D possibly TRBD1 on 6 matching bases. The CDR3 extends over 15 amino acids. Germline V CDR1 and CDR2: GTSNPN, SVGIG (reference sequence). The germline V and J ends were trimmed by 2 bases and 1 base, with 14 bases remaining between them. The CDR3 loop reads CAWSPRTVIQETQYF. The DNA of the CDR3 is TGTGCCTGGAGTCCGAGGACAGTGATCCAAGAGACCCAGTACTTC.

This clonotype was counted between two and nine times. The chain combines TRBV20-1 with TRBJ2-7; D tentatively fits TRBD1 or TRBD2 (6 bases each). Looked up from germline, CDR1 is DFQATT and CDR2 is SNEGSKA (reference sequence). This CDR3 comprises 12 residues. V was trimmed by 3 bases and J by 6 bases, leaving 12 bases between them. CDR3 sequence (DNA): TGCAGTGCTAGTGACTGGGGGGCCGAGCAGTACTTC. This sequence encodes CSASDWGAEQYF.

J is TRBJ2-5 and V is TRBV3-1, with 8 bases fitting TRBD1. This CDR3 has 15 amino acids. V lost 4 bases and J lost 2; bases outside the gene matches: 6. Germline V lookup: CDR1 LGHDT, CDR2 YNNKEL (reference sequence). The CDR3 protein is CASSLRTGHQETQYF. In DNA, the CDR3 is TGTGCCAGCAGCCTACGGACAGGGCATCAAGAGACCCAGTACTTC.

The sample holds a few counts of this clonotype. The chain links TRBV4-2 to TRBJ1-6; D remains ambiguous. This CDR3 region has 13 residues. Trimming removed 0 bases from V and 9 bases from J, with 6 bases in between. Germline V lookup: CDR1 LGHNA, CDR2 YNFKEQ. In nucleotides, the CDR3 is TGTGCCAGCAGCCAAGAGGGCGGTTCACCCCTCCACTTT. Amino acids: CASSQEGGSPLHF.

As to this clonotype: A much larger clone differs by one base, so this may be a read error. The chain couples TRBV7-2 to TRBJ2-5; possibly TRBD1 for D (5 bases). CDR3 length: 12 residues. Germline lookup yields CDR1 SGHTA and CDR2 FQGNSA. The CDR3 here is CAGSLVGVTQYF. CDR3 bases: TGTGCCGGCAGCTTAGTAGGGGTGACCCAGTACTTC.

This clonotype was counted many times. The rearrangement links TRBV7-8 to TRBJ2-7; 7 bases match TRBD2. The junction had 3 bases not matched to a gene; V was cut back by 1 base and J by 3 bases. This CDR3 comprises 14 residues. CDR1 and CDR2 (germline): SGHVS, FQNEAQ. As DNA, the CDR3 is TGTGCCAGCAGCTTAGGCGGGGGAGGCTACGAGCAGTACTTC. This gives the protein CASSLGGGGYEQYF.

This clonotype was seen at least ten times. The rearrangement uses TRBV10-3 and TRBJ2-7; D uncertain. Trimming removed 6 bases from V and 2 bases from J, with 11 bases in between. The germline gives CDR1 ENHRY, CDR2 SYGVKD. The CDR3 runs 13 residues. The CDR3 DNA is TGTGCCATCAGGGACCTGGGGACCTACGAGCAGTACTTC. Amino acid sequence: CAIRDLGTYEQYF.

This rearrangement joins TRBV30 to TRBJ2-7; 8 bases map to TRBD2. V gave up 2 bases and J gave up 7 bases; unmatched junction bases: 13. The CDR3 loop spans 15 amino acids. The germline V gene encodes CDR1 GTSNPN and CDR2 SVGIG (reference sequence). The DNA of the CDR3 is TGTGCCTGGAGTAGGATTAGCGGGGCCCCCAGTGAGCAGTACTTC. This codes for CAWSRISGAPSEQYF. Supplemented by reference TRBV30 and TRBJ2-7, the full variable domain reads SQTIHQWPATLVQPVGSPLSLECTVEGTSNPNLYWYRQAAGRGLQLLFYSVGIGQISSEVPQNLSASRPQDRQFILSSKKLLLSDSGFYLCAWSRISGAPSEQYFGPGTRLTVT.

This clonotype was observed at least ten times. This CDR3 reads CSARDPLPGQTQYF. The CDR3 region has the DNA TGCAGTGCTAGAGATCCCCTACCCGGCCAGACCCAGTACTTC. The chain recombines TRBV20-1 with TRBJ2-5; D call uncertain. Trimming removed 0 bases at V and 6 bases at J, with 14 bases between. The CDR3 runs to 14 residues. Looked up from germline, CDR1 is DFQATT and CDR2 is SNEGSKA (reference sequence).